This T cell receptor beta chain stems from a study of blood T cell repertoires in COVID-19 (dated by TCRdb to about 2020). Looking at the study overall: Collaborator samples came from the United States, Italy and Spain and covered acute and convalescent phases of COVID-19. The prospective study material was composed of cDNA or gDNA derived from T cells, B-cell-depleted T cells, or PBMCs. Deeply sampled blood TCRbeta repertoires from subjects exposed to, actively infected with, or recovered from COVID-19 were included in the dataset. The repertoires were released in a freely available public database intended as a resource for research on the immune response to SARS-CoV-2. Samples came from the ongoing ImmuneRACE study (first 160 participants) plus 1,254 subjects from 6 global collaborators. The sample metadata nearly always contained a de-identified subject ID, COVID-19 status, age in years and sex. Where available, HLA class I and class II types were obtained from metadata supplied by the sample provider rather than from assay-based typing. Points the paper makes about the study in general: The amount of clinical and demographic metadata varied by source and participant and was provided uncurated.

Collaborating institutions collected whole blood in K2EDTA tubes following their own protocols. Collaborator samples were shipped for TCRbeta analysis as frozen whole blood, isolated PBMCs, or DNA extracted from either sample type. Sequences LNHDA (CDR1) and SQIVND (CDR2) are obtained from the germline V gene (reference sequence). The CDR3 has 13 amino acids, counting the end cysteine and phenylalanine. The DNA shown is the 39-base CDR3, in frame from base 1. V gives up 6 bases and J gives up 6 bases, and the segment between their germline ends measures 11 bases. Turning to this clone: The clone's antigen remains unknown. The sample holds no much larger clone one base away, and base qualities are not on file.

The immunoSEQ Assay, a bias-controlled multiplex PCR, was used to amplify TCRbeta CDR3 regions from genomic DNA. Per the original workflow: The number of nucleated cells in each sample was estimated from the amplification of reference gene primers within the assay. To quantify the absolute abundance of each unique TCRbeta CDR3 rearrangement, sequence reads were collapsed and filtered. For each sample, productive Simpson clonality was calculated as the square root of Simpson's diversity index across productive rearrangements. In its TCRdb copy, this immuneACCESS table keeps in-frame sequences only and misses some clones. Where compared with another copy, unresolved V genes explain less than half of these, and the others have no known cause. V and J calls and clone size follow that table, whereas D and trimming were derived from the DNA. The sample has 95,000 or so clones on record, around 74% of them singletons. The ten largest clones take up less than 20% of the sample.

The chain couples TRBV19 to TRBJ2-2; the D gene is possibly TRBD1, with 6 bases matching. The clonotype was recovered from an elderly woman with active or convalescent COVID-19. Sequencing input: peripheral blood. The CDR3 loop reads CASRQTGPGELFF. The sequenced DNA is TGTGCCAGTAGGCAAACAGGGCCCGGGGAGCTGTTTTTT.